These 9 T cell receptor beta chains came from one sample sequenced in a study of blood T cell repertoires in COVID-19. Profiling relied on immunoSEQ multiplex PCR, and the TCRdb table lists in-frame clones only, not all of them. The repertoire holds roughly 85,000 clones, with roughly 80% as singletons. The sequenced material came from peripheral blood. All receptors derive from a human donor in a cohort sampled during active COVID-19.

The genes are TRBV5-1 and TRBJ2-1; 12 positions agree with TRBD1. This CDR3 is built from 16 residues. Unmatched junction bases numbered 8, after V lost 3 bases and J lost 7 bases. Germline lookup yields CDR1 SGHRS and CDR2 YFSETQ. The CDR3 here is CASSWDRGQVLNEQFF. Here the CDR3 DNA reads TGCGCCAGCAGCTGGGACAGGGGGCAGGTACTAAATGAGCAGTTCTTC. The entire variable domain, with the rest obtained from reference TRBV5-1 and TRBJ2-1, is as follows: KAGVTQTPRYLIKTRGQQVTLSCSPISGHRSVSWYQQTPGQGLQFLFEYFSETQRNKGNFPGRFSGRQFSNSRSEMNVSTLELGDSALYLCASSWDRGQVLNEQFFGPGTRLTVL.

The chain uses TRBV2 and TRBJ2-5, with D tentatively TRBD2 (5 bases). The ends were cut back, 0 bases at V and 0 bases at J, with 11 bases in the middle. CDR1 SNHLY and CDR2 FYNNEI come from the germline V gene. This CDR3 is built from 16 residues. The CDR3 is CASSEAAWRDQETQYF. The CDR3 DNA sequence: TGTGCCAGCAGTGAAGCGGCATGGCGGGACCAAGAGACCCAGTACTTC.

The V and J genes are TRBV9 and TRBJ2-6, with a weak D call TRBD1 (6 bases). V lost 3 bases and J 0 bases, leaving 16 bases between the germline ends. The CDR3 sequence is 18 residues long. Looked up from germline, CDR1 is SGDLS and CDR2 is YYNGEE. In DNA form, the CDR3 reads TGTGCCAGCAGCGGAGAGCAGGGGATCTTCTCTGGGGCCAACGTCCTGACTTTC. It is translated as CASSGEQGIFSGANVLTF.

J is TRBJ2-7 and V is TRBV28; D is unresolved. CDR1 MDHEN and CDR2 SYDVKM come from the germline V gene. The CDR3 is 11 residues long. V shed 9 bases and J shed 1 base, with 7 bases lying between them. CDR3 amino acids: CASGLSYEQYF. The DNA for the CDR3 is TGTGCCAGTGGCCTTTCCTACGAGCAGTACTTC.

The V call is TRBV11-3, the J call TRBJ2-3; 12 nucleotides agree with TRBD2. This CDR3 region has 16 residues. Germline loops: CDR1 SGHNT, CDR2 YENEEA. Trimming cost V 2 bases and J 4 bases; bases outside gene matches: 4. CDR3 residues: CASSLLAGGIADTQYF. CDR3 sequence (DNA): TGTGCCAGCAGCTTACTAGCGGGGGGGATCGCAGATACGCAGTATTTT.

The J gene is TRBJ1-2, the V gene TRBV6-5; D remains ambiguous. In germline, CDR1 is MNHEY, CDR2 SVGAGI. The CDR3 has 14 amino acids. The germline V and J ends were trimmed by 0 bases and 5 bases, with 10 bases remaining between them. CDR3 loop: CASSYSFPGYGYTF. Here the CDR3 DNA reads TGTGCCAGCAGTTACTCGTTTCCGGGATATGGCTACACCTTC.

The chain carries TRBV29-1 and TRBJ1-2; 7 bases fit TRBD1. Germline CDR1 SQVTM, CDR2 ANQGSEA. Losses at the gene ends were 3 bases for V and 8 bases for J; bases not matched to a gene: 6. The CDR3 covers 12 residues. The CDR3 protein is CSVDKDRAGYTF. CDR3 coding DNA: TGCAGCGTTGATAAAGACAGGGCGGGCTACACCTTC.

As concerns this clone: This sample also contains other DNA sequences that code for the same CDR3. V and J are TRBV19 and TRBJ2-2, with 14 bases aligning to TRBD2. The CDR3 runs to 18 residues. V lost 5 bases and J lost 1; bases outside the gene matches: 6. Germline loops: CDR1 LNHDA, CDR2 SQIVND (reference sequence). CDR3 in amino acids: CASSRGTSGGGNTGELFF. Written as DNA, the CDR3 is TGTGCCAGTAGTCGGGGGACTAGCGGGGGAGGGAACACCGGGGAGCTGTTTTTT.

The chain uses TRBV3-1 (or the pseudogene TRBV3-2) and TRBJ1-4; TRBD1 matches 7 bases. CDR3 length equals 17 residues. Germline V gene sequence: CDR1 LGHDT, CDR2 YNNKEL (reference sequence). V lost 7 bases and J lost 8; bases outside the gene matches: 19. The CDR3 region is CASNSKAQRGQQEKLFF. CDR3 DNA sequence: TGTGCCAGCAACTCAAAAGCGCAGAGGGGGCAACAGGAAAAACTGTTTTTT.